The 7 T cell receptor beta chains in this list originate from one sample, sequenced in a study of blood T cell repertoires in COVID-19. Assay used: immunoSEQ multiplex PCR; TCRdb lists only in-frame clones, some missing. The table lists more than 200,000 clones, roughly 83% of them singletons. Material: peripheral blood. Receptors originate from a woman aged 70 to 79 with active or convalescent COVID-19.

In nucleotides, the CDR3 is TGTGCCAGCAGTTCGTACGGGACAGGGCACACTGAAGCTTTCTTT. It yields the protein CASSSYGTGHTEAFF. The chain combines TRBV6-2 or TRBV6-3 with TRBJ1-1; 9 bases map to TRBD1. V trimming: 4 bases; J trimming: 3 bases; junction bases outside the gene matches: 6. Germline V lookup: CDR1 MNHEY, CDR2 SVGEGT. This CDR3 is 15 amino acids long.

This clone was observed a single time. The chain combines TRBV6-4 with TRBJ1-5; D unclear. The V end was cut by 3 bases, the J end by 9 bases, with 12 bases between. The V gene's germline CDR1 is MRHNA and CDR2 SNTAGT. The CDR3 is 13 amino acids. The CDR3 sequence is CASSEGEGAPQHF. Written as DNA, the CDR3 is TGTGCCAGCAGTGAAGGCGAGGGAGCGCCCCAGCATTTT.

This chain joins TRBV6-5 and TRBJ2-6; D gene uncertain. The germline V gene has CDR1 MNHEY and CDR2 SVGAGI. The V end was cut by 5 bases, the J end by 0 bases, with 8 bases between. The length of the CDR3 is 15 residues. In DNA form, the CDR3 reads TGTGCCAGCAGTATGCAGTACTCTGGGGCCAACGTCCTGACTTTC. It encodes CASSMQYSGANVLTF.

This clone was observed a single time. CDR3 sequence: CASSPSSGGQYEQYF. CDR3 in DNA: TGTGCCAGCAGCCCTTCTAGCGGGGGCCAATACGAGCAGTACTTC. The gene calls are TRBV6-6 and TRBJ2-7; 10 bases map to TRBD2. The germline V gene encodes CDR1 MNHNY and CDR2 SVGAGI (reference sequence). There are 15 residues in the CDR3. V dropped 6 bases and J dropped 4; count of bases not matched to a gene: 9.

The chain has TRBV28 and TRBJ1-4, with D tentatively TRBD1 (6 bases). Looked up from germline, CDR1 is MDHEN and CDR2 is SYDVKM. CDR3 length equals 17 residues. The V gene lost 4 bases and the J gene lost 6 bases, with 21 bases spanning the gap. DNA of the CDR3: TGTGCCAGCAGTTCCCCCAGGGGCGAGGGAGAAGATGAAAAACTGTTTTTT. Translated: CASSSPRGEGEDEKLFF.

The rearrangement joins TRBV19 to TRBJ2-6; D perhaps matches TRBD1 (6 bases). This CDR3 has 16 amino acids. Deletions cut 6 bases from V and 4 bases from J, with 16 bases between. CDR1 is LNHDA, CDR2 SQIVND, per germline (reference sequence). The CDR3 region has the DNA TGTGCCAGTAGGGACAGAATTAAAGACGGGGCCAACGTCCTGACTTTC. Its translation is CASRDRIKDGANVLTF.

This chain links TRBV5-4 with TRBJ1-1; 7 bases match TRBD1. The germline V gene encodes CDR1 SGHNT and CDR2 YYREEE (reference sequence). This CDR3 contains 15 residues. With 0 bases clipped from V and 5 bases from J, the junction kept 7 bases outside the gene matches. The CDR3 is CASSLGQGSSTEAFF. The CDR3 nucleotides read TGTGCCAGCAGCTTGGGACAGGGAAGTAGTACTGAAGCTTTCTTT.